The sequence of this T cell receptor (beta chain) was determined in a study of control samples from healthy donors and cancer patients. This clone is a singleton in its sample. Libraries were prepared by immunoSEQ multiplex PCR; TCRdb keeps only in-frame clonotypes and omits some of them. The sample includes under 80,000 clones, 80% to 95% of them seen just once. The source material was PBMCs. The source is a middle-aged woman with lung cancer.

The CDR3 spells CASSFRLAGGKTQYF. Written as DNA, the CDR3 is TGTGCCAGCAGTTTTCGACTAGCGGGGGGGAAGACCCAGTACTTC. The V gene is TRBV28, the J gene TRBJ2-5, with 14 bases matching TRBD2. The CDR3 is 15 residues long. Trimming at V came to 3 bases and at J to 6 bases, leaving 3 bases not matched to a gene. CDR1 is MDHEN and CDR2 is SYDVKM in the germline V gene.